This TCR beta chain appears in the sequencing data of a study of response to subunit inactivated influenza vaccine. Study conclusions and caveats: The study's authors posited that every seasonal influenza vaccination enlists few new T cells.

TCRdb reprocessed the RT-PCR reads via MiXCR and lists one record per CDR3 protein. The table has roughly 540,000 distinct CDR3 sequences, around 25% seen once. Notes on this clonotype: Its antigen is unknown.

With V trimmed by 3 bases and J by 12 bases, 13 bases remained unmatched. The CDR3 extends over 16 amino acids. Germline assignment: CDR1 LGHDT and CDR2 YNNKEL (reference sequence). These data also formed part of another study, on T cells expressing NK-cell markers. As that report states: Template switching by 5'RACE with UMIs generated the TCR beta cDNA.

Source: CD4+ T cells sorted from PBMCs, taken 12 days after vaccination. The V gene is TRBV3-1, the J gene TRBJ2-1; 11 bases agree with TRBD2. This sequence originates from a man aged 50 or older who received an inactivated influenza vaccine. The CDR3 region is CASSHSTSGSLRWQFF. Written as DNA, the CDR3 is TGTGCCAGCAGCCACTCTACTAGCGGGAGCCTCCGCTGGCAGTTCTTC.